This T cell receptor (beta chain) was sequenced for a study of cytomegalovirus exposure and HLA in healthy donors (dated by TCRdb to about 2017). For the wider study: An earlier analysis of roughly 570 of the donors reported 250 to 300 Gb of sequence data and around 100 million unique TCR beta sequences obtained from roughly 180 million T cells. Donor age, sex, ethnicity and CMV serostatus were compiled together with the repertoire data. HLA typing included class I and class II loci at four-digit resolution. A separate validation cohort of roughly 110 different subjects was used in addition to the roughly 670-subject first cohort. On average, around 200,000 unique TCR beta nucleotide sequences were sequenced per donor among more than 350 genotyped donors of the cohort, with roughly a sixth of those sequences being non-productive. In a later analysis, previously published TCR beta repertoires from several hundred donors were re-analyzed and high-resolution HLA genotyping was added so that TCR occurrence patterns could be studied. Approximately 300 gigabases of sequencing data and around 80 million unique TCR sequences made up an early release that covered approximately 650 HLA-typed donors. Because of strong linkage in the cohort, four or five DR-DQ haplotypes were treated as single units for association and clustering. In the later analysis, no new phenotypic data were used to find candidate immune exposures; instead, reliance was placed on TCR beta sequences and their occurrence across donors. The study aimed to test whether cataloging public T cell receptors could reveal signatures of past pathogen exposure. Of the approximately 370 genotyped donors, roughly 76% were placed in the genetic ancestry cluster associated with self-reported Caucasian donors. All discovery cohort repertoires had been generated on a single sequencing platform. The study profiled the T cell repertoires of about 720 subjects by immunosequencing and related them to cytomegalovirus serostatus. High-throughput TCR immunosequencing, statistical association of individual TCRs with disease status, and machine learning were combined to predict cytomegalovirus infection status. Typing coverage varied by locus: 629-630 donors for A, B, C, DRB1 and DQB1; more than 500 for DQA1; around 610 for DPA1; roughly 470 for DPB1. To decide whether each TCR beta V gene segment behaved as functional or pseudogenic, an earlier analysis of approximately 590 of the donors relied on high-throughput TCR beta sequencing. A later genetic analysis used genome-wide SNP genotypes for about three fifths of the roughly 700 donors, treating that subset as a discovery cohort. Paper-wide results and their limitations: Because HLA typing was missing for some donors at each locus, association tests included only the typed subset. Roughly uniform sequencing depth across donors was assumed in presence/absence analyses, although this assumption may not hold. Immune exposure information for the cohort was limited to CMV serostatus. In the study, approximately 160 TCR beta chains were listed as associated with cytomegalovirus. Because counts were too low, about 17 rarely observed V segments, including chromosome 9 orphons, were excluded from the earlier analysis of 587 of the donors. In a later analysis, TCR association rates were found to vary across HLA loci, with the most associated TCRs seen for DRB1 alleles and the fewest for HLA-C alleles. Three of the identified cytomegalovirus-associated TCR beta chains were confirmed in vitro to be specific for cytomegalovirus antigens. Compared with equally common non-associated chains, HLA-associated TCR beta chains in a later analysis were more clonally expanded and had lower generation probabilities. Compared with the approximately 600-donor mean, donors in an Asian-associated ancestry cluster had fewer N-insertions in productive TCRs, according to a later genetic analysis. A later analysis associated 16,951 TCR beta sequences with specific HLA alleles at a false discovery rate of 0.05. Cytomegalovirus status was reported to be diagnosed by the classifier with high specificity and sensitivity in both the original and validation cohorts. The sequencing pipeline was judged likely to have produced a cluster of highly shared sequence variants as a technical artifact. An association between a missense DCLRE1C variant and V-gene and J-gene trimming of TCR beta chains was found in a later genetic analysis and replicated in an independent cohort. According to a later analysis, parvovirus B19, influenza, CMV and Epstein-Barr virus appeared linked to several top co-occurrence clusters. A further reported finding was that TCR beta sequences accurately predicted the HLA-A and HLA-B alleles for most subjects in the first cohort. In a later analysis, most CMV-associated TCR beta chains were found to appear HLA-restricted, with HLA associations seemingly driven largely by CMV exposure. In an earlier analysis of 587 of the donors, most TCR beta V segments appeared in productive rearrangements about 87% or about 30% of the time, broadly matching IMGT annotations. The cohort was sequenced for TCR beta chains only, and without alpha or paired-chain data the features that could be detected were limited. Correlated functional status among segregating V segments might reflect linkage disequilibrium, but an unknown experimental factor could not be ruled out. Because the 87-base-pair reads could not distinguish some IMGT-functional V segments, including TRBV6-2 and TRBV6-3, those segments were excluded. The authors suggested that the approach could potentially be extended to other disease states and immunological phenotypes. Assigning TCR associations to individual alleles was difficult when HLA alleles, especially DR and DQ, strongly co-occurred. While some public TCRs were present in many individuals, most TCR sequences turned up only very rarely across donors.

The junction shows trimming of 10 bases on V and 10 bases on J, plus 25 bases between the germline ends. The germline V gene (reference sequence) gives CDR1 as SEHNR and CDR2 as FQNEAQ. Measured from the cysteine to the phenylalanine, the CDR3 is 14 residues long. CDR3 DNA is the only sequence kept; it has 42 bases, read in frame from the first base. Library generation was performed with the immunoSEQ multiplex PCR assay. A mixture of 60 forward primers for TCR Vbeta segments and 13 reverse primers for TCR Jbeta segments was used in the multiplex PCR. Amplification of the CDR3 region of rearranged TCR beta genes was performed with a multiplex PCR assay on genomic DNA. The amplified TCR beta libraries were sequenced on the Illumina HiSeq System as 87-base-pair reads. The paper's data handling went like this. A later analysis counted around 72 million unique TCR beta chains across the 550 to 700 repertoires, and some 11 million of these chains were shared by at least two donors. Raw reads were error-corrected and collapsed into unique sequences by a nearest-neighbor algorithm in which closely related sequences were merged to remove PCR and sequencing errors. CDR3 sequences were aligned to IMGT reference sequences to assign V, D and J gene segments. For a sequence to be retained, a match of at least six nucleotides to both a V gene segment and a J gene segment was required. Rearrangements were classified as productive when the CDR3 lacked stop codons and remained in frame with V and J, and all other rearrangements were classified as non-productive. Following IMGT convention, CDR3 was defined as the stretch from the second conserved V-encoded cysteine to the conserved J-encoded phenylalanine. The earlier analysis of 500 to 650 of the donors excluded any sequence lacking an unambiguous match to a single V gene segment. An earlier analysis of almost 600 of the donors classified V segments as functional when productive rearrangements were above 56.7% and as segregating when the standard deviation between donors was above 5%. To diagnose cytomegalovirus status from the catalog of TCR beta chain sequences, a statistical classification framework was built. A later analysis assigned V and J genes by comparing TCR nucleotide sequences with IMGT/GENE-DB human TR gene sequences. Using the TCRdist pipeline, a later analysis assigned CDR3 sequences along with most-parsimonious VDJ recombination scenarios. In a later analysis, each TCR beta chain was defined by its CDR3 amino acid sequence together with its V-gene family, and reads without a unique V-gene family were excluded. In a later analysis, 550 to 650 highly shared, low-generation-probability nucleotide sequences were removed to address suspected cross-contamination and a sequencing artifact. In a later analysis, a clonal expansion index was calculated for each public chain from normalized within-repertoire ranks of inferred template counts. In a later analysis, generation probabilities were computed with a VDJ recombination model fitted to out-of-frame rearrangements, and the resulting probabilities were checked against IGoR. In a later analysis, hypergeometric tests were used to score TCR-TCR, TCR-HLA and TCR-CMV co-occurrence, with a repertoire-size bias correction applied to TCR pairs. False discovery rates were estimated in a later analysis by permuting HLA or CMV assignments 20 times. In a later analysis, co-occurring TCRs were grouped with DBSCAN, and TCRdist sequence similarity was added when clustering was performed within HLA-allele-positive subsets. Co-occurrence clustering excluded repertoires with fewer than 30,000 or more than 120,000 public chains, plus five with anomalous nucleotide sharing. As stored in TCRdb, this immuneACCESS dataset retains in-frame rearrangements with V and J assigned. A fraction of the clones does not appear; measured against another copy, unresolved V genes explain less than half of the discrepancy, and the remainder lacks a known reason. The V and J calls and the clone size are those of that table, but D and trimming were determined from the DNA. In all, the sample holds around 130,000 clones, and about 80% of those were seen once. About 4% of the sample goes to the ten largest clones.

In total, over 600 healthy bone marrow donors made up the cohort. All cohort members were sampled while nominally healthy, although unrecorded immune exposures were likely present. The donor tested CMV seronegative, placing the donor among the 350 to 400 seronegative members of the cohort. Each donor provided a peripheral blood sample, and peripheral blood mononuclear cells were used for TCR beta sequencing. Genomic DNA extraction from the blood cell samples was performed with the Qiagen DNeasy Blood Extraction Kit. Note on this clone: The antigen this receptor binds is unknown. There are no base qualities to consult, and no much larger clone falls within one base.

The chain employs TRBV7-9 and TRBJ1-2; D gene: possibly TRBD1, on 5 matching bases. This receptor was identified in a woman aged 35 to 49 in good health and CMV-seronegative. The sequencing sample was made of PBMCs. The DNA is TGTGCCACCCAACGGGGGATAGGATACCCCCCCTACACCTTC. It translates to CATQRGIGYPPYTF.